Below, one TCR beta chain is given with its context. Next came a second PCR, run for about 6 to 11 cycles, which used a sample-barcoded 5' primer along with a J-beta primer mix. Sequencing of every sample gave 2.5 million or more CDR3-containing paired-end reads. One entry per CDR3 protein results from TCRdb running MiXCR on the 5' RACE reads. In the table there are roughly 700,000 distinct CDR3 sequences, around 48% of which are singletons. These data originate in a study of blood T cells in healthy people across ages. The germline V and J ends were trimmed by 7 bases and 8 bases, with 14 bases remaining between them. Germline lookup yields CDR1 SQVTM and CDR2 ANQGSEA. This CDR3 is 11 amino acids long.

The rearrangement joins TRBV29-1 to TRBJ1-2; D is undetermined. This clonotype was sampled from a woman aged 55-70 years in good health. Sequencing was done on a sample of blood. The CDR3 sequence: CSAPSGRGYTF. DNA of the CDR3: TGCAGCGCCCCATCCGGGCGCGGCTACACCTTC.